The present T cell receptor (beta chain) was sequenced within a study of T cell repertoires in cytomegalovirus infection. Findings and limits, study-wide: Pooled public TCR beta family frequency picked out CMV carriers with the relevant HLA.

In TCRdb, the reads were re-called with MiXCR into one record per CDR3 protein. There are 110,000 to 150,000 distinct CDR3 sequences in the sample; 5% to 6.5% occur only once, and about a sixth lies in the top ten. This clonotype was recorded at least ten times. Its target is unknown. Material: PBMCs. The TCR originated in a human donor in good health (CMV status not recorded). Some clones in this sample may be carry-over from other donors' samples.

The CDR3 nucleotides read TGTGCCAGCAGCTCGCAGTCCACCGGGGAGCTGTTTTTT. Amino acids: CASSSQSTGELFF. V is TRBV7-2 and J is TRBJ2-2; no reliable D call. Germline V gives CDR1 SGHTA, CDR2 FQGNSA. The CDR3 covers 13 residues. V gave up 4 bases and J gave up 4 bases, with 7 bases separating them.